These T cell receptor beta chains were read from a single sample in a study of early T cells in non-severe SARS-CoV-2 infection. MiXCR, run by TCRdb on the 5' RACE reads, gives a single entry per CDR3 protein. The sample shows about 60,000 distinct CDR3 sequences, over 5% of them seen only once. The source material was whole blood. The receptors derive from an adult who was a healthcare worker with PCR-confirmed SARS-CoV-2 infection or an uninfected control (not recorded which). The CDR3 runs from the conserved cysteine through the conserved F or W. The D gene is left open where the match is weak. A clone size is listed for some rows: how often the clone was seen (once, few, many), or a class if it is expanded.

v_call	d_call	clone_size	j_call	cdr3_aa	cdr3_nt
TRBV13	NA	many	TRBJ2-7	CASSLGRAGSEQYF	TGTGCCAGCAGCTTAGGCAGGGCTGGGAGCGAGCAGTACTTC
TRBV5-4	TRBD2	NA	TRBJ2-5	CASSPAGAGIETQYF	TGTGCCAGCAGCCCGGCGGGAGCGGGAATCGAGACCCAGTACTTC
TRBV6-1	NA	many	TRBJ1-5	CASSEGSTSNQPQHF	TGTGCCAGCAGTGAAGGGTCTACTAGCAATCAGCCCCAGCATTTT
TRBV7-2	NA	many	TRBJ1-2	CASSSSGRLSNYF	TGTGCCAGCAGCTCGTCAGGCCGCCTGTCTAACTACTTC
TRBV5-1	NA	many	TRBJ2-3	CASSLALGTDTQYF	TGCGCCAGCAGCTTGGCCTTGGGCACAGATACGCAGTATTTT
TRBV2	NA	many	TRBJ1-5	CASTRQAPTSNQPQHF	TGTGCCAGCACACGACAGGCCCCGACGAGCAATCAGCCCCAGCATTTT
TRBV7-2	NA	NA	TRBJ1-6	CASSVLPIALHF	TGTGCCAGCAGCGTCCTCCCGATCGCCCTCCACTTT
TRBV5-6	TRBD2	NA	TRBJ2-7	CASSLAGTSGRAGEQHF	TGTGCCAGCAGCTTGGCCGGGACTAGCGGGAGGGCCGGCGAGCAGCACTTC
TRBV5-5	TRBD2	few	TRBJ2-3	CASTSMGGAGDTQYF	TGTGCCAGCACCTCGATGGGAGGGGCAGGGGATACGCAGTATTTT
TRBV6-5	NA	many	TRBJ2-7	CASSYSWVGAGHEQYF	TGTGCCAGCAGTTACTCCTGGGTCGGGGCCGGCCACGAGCAGTACTTC
TRBV5-1	NA	many	TRBJ1-1	CASSLSAENTEAFF	TGCGCCAGCAGCTTGTCCGCAGAAAACACTGAAGCTTTCTTT
TRBV12-3/TRBV12-4	TRBD1	NA	TRBJ2-4	CASSSGGNIQYF	TGTGCCAGCAGTTCAGGGGGTAACATTCAGTACTTC
TRBV11-2	NA	NA	TRBJ1-1	CASSLSEVMNTEAFF	TGTGCCAGCAGCTTATCAGAAGTGATGAACACTGAAGCTTTCTTT